This T cell receptor beta chain was sequenced in a study of blood T cell repertoires in COVID-19. Study context: PBMCs, B-cell-depleted T cells, or T cells provided the cDNA or gDNA that made up the material.

The V and J ends lost 1 base and 3 bases respectively, with 10 bases between them. The CDR3 covers 15 residues. The germline CDR1 and CDR2 sequences are SGHVS and FQNEAQ. Participant ages covered roughly 18 to 89 years across 20 to 30 US areas. Clinical history reported by participants formed the basis on which cohorts were assigned. Profiling relied on immunoSEQ multiplex PCR, and the TCRdb table lists in-frame clones only, not all of them. The table includes 200,000 to 300,000 clones, under 90% detected once. Sequencing was done on a sample of PBMCs or T cells enriched from blood (not recorded which). The J gene is TRBJ1-3, the V gene TRBV7-8, with D maybe TRBD1 (6 bases). The sequence was collected from a woman between 25 and 40 years old with acute COVID-19. CDR3 sequence (DNA): TGTGCCAGCAGCTTAGTACAGGGTTATGGAAACACCATATATTTT. Translated: CASSLVQGYGNTIYF.